The TCR beta chain described here comes from a study of blood T cell repertoires in COVID-19. The wider study: The samples span acute and convalescent COVID-19 from the United States, Italy and Spain.

The trim removed 5 bases at V and 4 bases at J, leaving 7 bases unmatched. Germline loops: CDR1 SGHAT, CDR2 FQNNGV. CDR3 size: 14 residues. Profiling relied on immunoSEQ multiplex PCR, and the TCRdb table lists in-frame clones only, not all of them. The profile shows around 62,000 clones, around nine tenths of them singletons. Those enrolled, adults aged about 18 to 95 years, came from 24 US areas. Membership in each cohort depended on participant-reported clinical history. Donors of Cohort 3 who recovered were those that had two negative PCRs, clearance, or symptom resolution. The TCR comes from a woman aged 35 to 49 who had recovered from COVID-19. The sequenced sample consisted of PBMCs or T cells enriched from blood (not recorded which). V is TRBV11-2 and J is TRBJ1-1, with 7 bases lining up with TRBD1. The DNA for the CDR3 is TGTGCCAGCAGCCTCGTAACAGGGGCCACTGAAGCTTTCTTT. This codes for CASSLVTGATEAFF.